This T cell receptor beta chain was sequenced during a study of cytomegalovirus exposure and HLA in healthy donors. The study's findings and limits: Most CMV-associated TCR beta chains were later found to appear HLA-restricted. One variant, a missense change in DCLRE1C, was linked in a later analysis to TCR beta V- and J-gene trimming.

The CDR3 has 16 residues. Losses at the gene ends were 3 bases for V and 6 bases for J; bases not matched to a gene: 7. Germline CDR1 is SEHNR and CDR2 is FQNEAQ (reference sequence). As concerns this clone: No antigen is known for it.

The study ran its PCR with 60 Vbeta and 13 Jbeta primers. TCRdb's copy holds only in-frame clones and misses some; the assay was immunoSEQ multiplex PCR. This table has about 270,000 clones, under 80% appearing once. The sequenced sample was PBMCs. The source is a female donor in good health and CMV-seronegative. This sequence joins TRBV7-9 and TRBJ1-4; TRBD1 matches at 10 bases. The chain's CDR3 is CASSFSLTGGYEKLFF. In DNA, the CDR3 is TGTGCCAGCAGCTTTTCCCTGACAGGGGGCTATGAAAAACTGTTTTTT.